The 21 T cell receptor beta chains in this list originate from one sample, sequenced in a study of blood T cell repertoires in COVID-19. Here immunoSEQ multiplex PCR was the method, and the copy in TCRdb shows in-frame clones only, minus some. The table lists 170,000 or so clones, around nine tenths of them singletons. Sequencing was done on a sample of peripheral blood. These receptor sequences come from a man aged 55 to 69 with COVID-19, enrolled during active disease.

V and J are TRBV25-1 and TRBJ2-6; D not resolved. This CDR3 has 15 amino acids. V lost 2 bases to trimming and J lost 2 bases, with 7 bases between them. Germline-derived CDR1 and CDR2 are MGHDK and SYGVNS. CDR3 sequence: CASSETAAGANVLTF. Here the CDR3 DNA reads TGTGCCAGCAGTGAAACAGCTGCTGGGGCCAACGTCCTGACTTTC.

CDR3 DNA: TGTGCCAGCAGCTTAGAGGAGAAACAGGGGGCAGGAGCTTTCTTT. This translates into CASSLEEKQGAGAFF. V and J are TRBV11-3 and TRBJ1-1; 9 bases are a match to TRBD1. Germline V gives CDR1 SGHNT, CDR2 YENEEA. This CDR3 contains 15 residues. V trimming: 0 bases; J trimming: 10 bases; junction bases outside the gene matches: 9.

The chain joins TRBV7-3 to TRBJ1-3, with TRBD1 identical over 8 bases. J was trimmed by 0 bases and V by 6 bases; bases with no gene match: 1. Germline loops: CDR1 SGHTA, CDR2 FQGTGA. The CDR3 is 14 residues long. CDR3 nucleotide sequence: TGTGCCAGCAGTCAGGGGGCCTCTGGAAACACCATATATTTT. Its translation: CASSQGASGNTIYF.

The chain carries TRBV24-1 and TRBJ2-1; 9 bases align to TRBD2. This CDR3 is built from 16 residues. Germline V gene lookup returns CDR1 KGHDR and CDR2 SFDVKD. V lost 9 bases to trimming and J lost 2 bases; unmatched junction nucleotides: 10. This CDR3 reads CATGEKREDTYNEQFF. CDR3 bases: TGTGCCACCGGGGAAAAGCGGGAGGATACCTACAATGAGCAGTTCTTC.

The genes are TRBV5-1 and TRBJ1-2, with a weak D call TRBD1 (5 bases). Germline CDR1 SGHRS, CDR2 YFSETQ. V lost 1 base and J lost 5, with 12 bases in between. The CDR3 length is 14 residues. CDR3 in amino acids: CASSLQDKTYGYTF. The CDR3 DNA reads TGCGCCAGCAGCTTGCAGGACAAAACTTATGGCTACACCTTC.

The sample holds a few counts of this clone. The chain joins TRBV19 to TRBJ2-5, with TRBD1 identical over 9 bases. The V segment lost 5 bases and the J segment 5 bases; nucleotides outside the gene matches: 9. This CDR3 contains 15 residues. Per germline, CDR1 LNHDA and CDR2 SQIVND (reference sequence). In DNA form, the CDR3 reads TGTGCCAGTAGTCTCCGGTGGGACAGGGAGGAGACCCAGTACTTC. Protein sequence: CASSLRWDREETQYF.

This clone was recorded a few times. The chain recombines TRBV6-2 or TRBV6-3 with TRBJ2-7; TRBD2 matches 7 bases. Germline trimming cut 6 bases from V and 0 bases from J; bases unmatched to any gene: 5. The CDR3 extends over 14 amino acids. Germline CDR1 is MNHEY and CDR2 is SVGEGT. CDR3 in DNA: TGTGCCAGCAGCGGGGCTAGCGGCTCCTACGAGCAGTACTTC. Encoded protein: CASSGASGSYEQYF.

The rearrangement links TRBV7-9 to TRBJ1-6, with D hard to call. The V gene's germline CDR1 is SEHNR and CDR2 FQNEAQ (reference sequence). This CDR3 contains 14 residues. V was cut by 5 bases and J by 9 bases, with 14 bases left in between. The CDR3 sequence is CASSTPGAGSPLHF. CDR3 coding DNA: TGTGCCAGCAGCACCCCGGGAGCTGGTTCACCCCTCCACTTT.

The V gene is TRBV14, the J gene TRBJ1-6; the D gene is possibly TRBD1 (5 bases). V was trimmed by 3 bases and J by 7 bases, leaving 13 bases between them. The CDR3 runs to 15 residues. CDR1 and CDR2 (germline): SGHDN, FVKESK. The DNA of the CDR3 is TGTGCCAGCAGCCACAAAGGACACATCAATTCACCCCTCCACTTT. Protein product: CASSHKGHINSPLHF.

This chain uses TRBV7-2 with TRBJ2-3, with TRBD2 matching over 8 bases. The CDR3 sequence is 13 residues long. Germline-derived CDR1 and CDR2 are SGHTA and FQGNSA. Trimming took 3 bases from V and 4 from J; bases not matched to a gene: 0. The chain's CDR3 is CASSFSGADTQYF. The DNA of the CDR3 is TGTGCCAGCAGCTTTAGCGGGGCAGATACGCAGTATTTT.

The rearrangement links TRBV12-3 or TRBV12-4 to TRBJ1-1, with D maybe TRBD1 (6 bases). CDR3 length: 12 amino acids. V lost 6 bases and J 1 base, leaving 6 bases between the germline ends. The chain's CDR3 is CASRTGNTEAFF. The CDR3 DNA sequence: TGTGCCAGCAGGACAGGGAACACTGAAGCTTTCTTT.

The chain links TRBV6-2 or TRBV6-3 to TRBJ1-1; D is possibly TRBD1 (5 bases). Germline values: CDR1 MNHEY, CDR2 SVGEGT. V lost 2 bases, J lost 10 bases, and 14 bases lay in between. The CDR3 covers 13 residues. CDR3 residues: CASSYGRVERAFF. Written as DNA, the CDR3 is TGTGCCAGCAGTTACGGCAGGGTGGAGAGAGCTTTCTTT.

The V gene is TRBV11-3, the J gene TRBJ2-7; 13 bases are shared with TRBD2. J was trimmed by 3 bases and V by 6 bases; bases with no gene match: 5. The CDR3 is 15 residues long. Germline CDR1 and CDR2: SGHNT and YENEEA. The CDR3 coding sequence is TGTGCCAGCAGTTCTCGGACTAGCGGGGGCTACGAGCAGTACTTC. Translating it yields CASSSRTSGGYEQYF.

This clone was seen a handful of times. The chain carries TRBV29-1 and TRBJ2-7; tentative D call: TRBD1 (6 bases). CDR1 is SQVTM, CDR2 ANQGSEA, per germline. Trimming took 2 bases from V and 6 from J, leaving 14 bases between them. This CDR3 is 13 amino acids long. The CDR3 loop is CSVELGAKREQYF. In DNA, the CDR3 is TGCAGCGTTGAATTGGGGGCGAAACGCGAGCAGTACTTC.

For the CDR3, the DNA is TGTGCCAGCAGCTTAGACACAGGGCGCACAGATACGCAGTATTTT. Protein sequence: CASSLDTGRTDTQYF. V is TRBV11-2 and J is TRBJ2-3; TRBD1 might be the D (6 bases). V was pared by 0 bases and J by 1 base, with 8 bases between. CDR3 length: 15 amino acids. Looked up from germline, CDR1 is SGHAT and CDR2 is FQNNGV. Full variable domain (missing parts from reference TRBV11-2 and TRBJ2-3): EAGVAQSPRYKIIEKRQSVAFWCNPISGHATLYWYQQILGQGPKLLIQFQNNGVVDDSQLPKDRFSAERLKGVDSTLKIQPAKLEDSAVYLCASSLDTGRTDTQYFGPGTRLTVL.

The chain combines TRBV7-2 with TRBJ2-1; 14 bases are shared with TRBD2. This CDR3 comprises 16 residues. J was trimmed by 6 bases and V by 4 bases; bases with no gene match: 5. In germline, CDR1 is SGHTA, CDR2 FQGNSA. The DNA for the CDR3 is TGTGCCAGCAGCTCCACGACTAGCGGGAGGGCCAATGAGCAGTTCTTC. Protein: CASSSTTSGRANEQFF. Based on the CDR3 plus reference TRBV7-2 and TRBJ2-1, the full variable domain is GAGVSQSPSNKVTEKGKDVELRCDPISGHTALYWYRQSLGQGLEFLIYFQGNSAPDKSGLPSDRFSAERTGGSVSTLTIQRTQQEDSAVYLCASSSTTSGRANEQFFGPGTRLTVL.

The rearrangement uses TRBV27 and TRBJ1-2; 9 bases fit TRBD1. V lost 9 bases to trimming and J lost 4 bases; unmatched junction nucleotides: 3. Germline V gene sequence: CDR1 MNHEY, CDR2 SMNVEV (reference sequence). CDR3 length: 12 amino acids. The CDR3 nucleotides read TGTGCCAGAAGGGACAGGGTCTATGGCTACACCTTC. It yields the protein CARRDRVYGYTF.

With respect to this clone: Other DNA sequences in this sample translate to the same CDR3. The rearrangement links TRBV5-1 to TRBJ2-7, with 8 bases lining up with TRBD1. The ends lost 3 bases at V and 1 base at J; junction bases unmatched: 3. This CDR3 is built from 14 residues. The V gene's germline CDR1 is SGHRS and CDR2 YFSETQ. CDR3 in DNA: TGCGCCAGCAGCTCCGGACAGGGATCCTACGAGCAGTACTTC. It yields the protein CASSSGQGSYEQYF.

This clone was observed once. This chain links TRBV10-3 with TRBJ1-1; 7 bases match TRBD1. V was pared by 7 bases and J by 1 base, with 3 bases of the junction left unmatched. The CDR3 runs 13 residues. Germline lookup yields CDR1 ENHRY and CDR2 SYGVKD. The CDR3 DNA follows: TGTGCCATCAAGGGACAGCAGAACACTGAAGCTTTCTTT. It encodes CAIKGQQNTEAFF.

The chain couples TRBV6-2 or TRBV6-3 to TRBJ2-5, with 8 nucleotides matching TRBD1. This CDR3 spans 16 amino acids. In germline, CDR1 is MNHEY, CDR2 SVGEGT. The trim removed 2 bases at V and 4 bases at J, leaving 9 bases unmatched. CDR3 sequence: CASSYDPGQGLETQYF. CDR3 bases: TGTGCCAGCAGTTACGACCCCGGACAGGGATTAGAGACCCAGTACTTC.

This clone was found many times. The rearrangement uses TRBV19 and TRBJ1-5; D perhaps matches TRBD1 (6 bases). This CDR3 is built from 14 residues. V dropped 6 bases and J dropped 6 bases, with 15 bases sitting between them. Germline CDR1 is LNHDA and CDR2 is SQIVND (reference sequence). This CDR3 reads CASRDQGWGQPQHF. For the CDR3, the DNA is TGTGCCAGTAGAGATCAGGGGTGGGGTCAGCCCCAGCATTTT.